A single sample gave rise to the 31 T cell receptor beta chains below, sequenced in a study of tissue T cells after allogeneic stem cell transplantation. Profiling relied on immunoSEQ multiplex PCR, and the TCRdb table lists in-frame clones only, not all of them. The sample yields about 20,000 clones, around 77% seen once. Sequencing was done on a sample of spleen. These receptors were obtained from a female BALB/c mouse in good health. The mice in this strain carry MHC haplotype H2-d.

This clone was recorded a few times. Germline and genes: mouse. With the read ending 1 residue before the CDR3 end, the germline J gene is used to fill in that end. This chain uses TRBV4 with TRBJ1-5, with 7 bases lining up with TRBD1. The V and J ends lost 4 bases and 2 bases, in that order; junction bases with no gene match: 2. The V gene's germline CDR1 is LGHDT and CDR2 YNNKQL (reference sequence). The CDR3 extends over 14 amino acids. The covered CDR3 bases are TGTGCCAGCAGCTGGGGGACAGACAACCAGGCTCCGCTT. The encoded protein is CASSWGTDNQAPL. The full CDR3 reads CASSWGTDNQAPLF.

Note on this clone: Gene names are the mouse ones. The read terminates 1 residue before the CDR3 end, so the remaining end is supplied by the germline J gene. V is TRBV13-3 and J is TRBJ1-4, with TRBD1 matching over 10 bases. The CDR3 spans 16 residues. The germline CDR1 and CDR2 sequences are NNHDY and SYVADS. The V gene end was trimmed by 4 bases and the J gene end by 5 bases; junction bases not matched to a gene: 8. The CDR3 sequence: CASSSLRDRGNERLFF. The sequenced CDR3 bases are TGTGCCAGCAGTTCTCTCCGGGACAGGGGAAACGAAAGATTATTT. Using reference TRBV13-3 and TRBJ1-4 for the parts outside the CDR3, the full variable domain is EAAVTQSPRSKVAVTGGKVTLSCHQTNNHDYMYWYRQDTGHGLRLIHYSYVADSTEKGDIPDGYKASRPSQENFSLILELASLSQTAVYFCASSSLRDRGNERLFFGHGTKLSVL.

On this clone itself: Genes and germline come from the mouse. Read sequence stops 1 residue before the CDR3 end, and the germline J gene provides the missing end. Other nucleotide sequences from this sample produce the same CDR3. The V gene is TRBV13-1, the J gene TRBJ2-1, with D tentatively TRBD1 (6 bases). Trimming stripped 2 bases from V and 0 bases from J, with 9 bases between. The CDR3 loop spans 15 amino acids. The V gene's germline CDR1 is NSHNY and CDR2 SYGAGN. The CDR3 loop is CASSDRDNNYAEQFF. The CDR3 bases that were read are TGTGCCAGCAGTGACCGGGACAATAACTATGCTGAGCAGTTC.

This clone was observed a handful of times. Germline and genes: mouse. The missing CDR3 end, 1 residue past where the read stops, is filled in from the germline J gene. The chain recombines TRBV13-1 with TRBJ1-2, with 7 bases aligning to TRBD1. The CDR3 sequence is 13 residues long. Germline V gives CDR1 NSHNY, CDR2 SYGAGN. After removal of 5 bases from V and 3 bases from J, the junction contained 4 bases not matched to a gene. CDR3: CASRRGPDSDYTF. The DNA read from the CDR3 is TGTGCCAGCAGGAGGGGGCCGGACTCCGACTACACC.

Of note for this clone: Mouse germline and gene names are used. The DNA ends 1 residue before the CDR3 does, and the rest of the CDR3 is filled in from the germline J gene. The genes are TRBV31 and TRBJ2-2; 11 nucleotides agree with TRBD2. Germline CDR1 and CDR2: GKSSPN and SITVG. CDR3 length equals 15 residues. Trimming at V came to 3 bases and at J to 4 bases, leaving 4 bases not matched to a gene. The sequenced part of the CDR3 DNA is TGTGCCTGGAGGTACTGGGGGGGCTCCACCGGGCAGCTCTAC. It translates to CAWRYWGGSTGQLY. The CDR3 reads in full as CAWRYWGGSTGQLYF.

On this clone itself: Gene names follow the mouse nomenclature. The read gets to within 1 residue of the CDR3 end, and the germline J gene fills in the rest. The chain joins TRBV1 to TRBJ2-7; D is unclear. CDR1 NSQYPW and CDR2 LRSPGD come from the germline V gene (reference sequence). V was clipped by 2 bases and J by 0 bases, with 2 bases between them. The CDR3 totals 12 residues. CDR3 DNA (partial): TGCACCTGCAGTGCAAACTCCTATGAACAGTAC. Amino acid sequence: CTCSANSYEQY. The entire CDR3 protein reads CTCSANSYEQYF.

A remark on this clone: These gene names are mouse names. The read ends 1 residue shy of where the CDR3 ends; the end is completed using the germline J gene. This chain uses TRBV13-2 with TRBJ1-1, with 7 bases aligning to TRBD1. Germline loops: CDR1 NNHNN, CDR2 SYGAGS (reference sequence). V was pared by 0 bases and J by 0 bases, with 2 bases of the junction left unmatched. The CDR3 loop spans 15 amino acids. This chain's CDR3 is CASGDAGTANTEVFF. The CDR3 bases that were read are TGTGCCAGCGGTGATGCAGGGACAGCAAACACAGAAGTCTTC.

With respect to this clone: Genes here carry mouse names. With the read ending 1 residue before the CDR3 end, the germline J gene is used to fill in that end. V and J are TRBV13-2 and TRBJ1-3; 7 bases are a match to TRBD1. Germline lookup yields CDR1 NNHNN and CDR2 SYGAGS (reference sequence). The CDR3 covers 15 residues. V shed 3 bases and J 0 bases; nucleotides not matched to a gene: 3. The covered CDR3 bases are TGTGCCAGCGGTGCCGGGACAGATTCTGGAAATACGCTCTAT. It is translated as CASGAGTDSGNTLY. The entire CDR3 reads CASGAGTDSGNTLYF.

Remarks on this clone: The listed genes are named as in mouse. The CDR3 end lies 1 residue beyond the end of the read and is filled in from the germline J gene. The sample has other DNA sequences that encode this CDR3 too. The chain uses TRBV13-2 and TRBJ2-4; D is undetermined. Germline CDR1 and CDR2: NNHNN and SYGAGS (reference sequence). V was cut by 0 bases and J by 1 base, with 6 bases left in between. The CDR3 loop spans 14 amino acids. The chain's CDR3 is CASGDGQGQNTLYF. CDR3 DNA, as far as it was read: TGTGCCAGCGGTGATGGGCAGGGTCAAAACACCTTGTAC.

This clone was seen a single time. All gene names here are mouse names. The CDR3 extends 1 residue past the end of the read, so its final part is completed from the germline J gene. The sample contains more than one DNA sequence encoding this CDR3. The chain links TRBV30 to TRBJ2-3, with D possibly being TRBD1 (6 bases). Trimming took 8 bases from V and 3 from J, leaving 15 bases between them. The CDR3 has 13 residues. CDR1 and CDR2 from the germline V gene are SQVVS and ANEGSEA. CDR3 region: CSVRDNSAETLYF. The part of the CDR3 DNA that was read is TGTAGTGTCCGGGACAATAGCGCAGAAACGCTGTAT.

As regards this clone: The gene symbols are mouse symbols. The read ends 1 residue early relative to the CDR3; the germline J gene fills the gap. V gene TRBV13-2 combines with J gene TRBJ2-7, with 10 bases fitting TRBD2. Germline values: CDR1 NNHNN, CDR2 SYGAGS (reference sequence). The CDR3 length is 14 residues. The junction had 1 base not matched to a gene; V was cut back by 0 bases and J by 4 bases. The DNA read from the CDR3 is TGTGCCAGCGGTGATGGGACTGGGGGATATGAACAGTAC. Translated, it gives CASGDGTGGYEQY. The entire CDR3 protein reads CASGDGTGGYEQYF.

Notes on this clone: The gene names here belong to mouse. The read ends 1 residue before the CDR3 terminus; that terminus is restored from the germline J gene. The rearrangement links TRBV20 to TRBJ1-6; D not certain. TRBJ1-6 is given ORF status, its function remaining uncertain. CDR1 is GFQATS and CDR2 is STVNSAI in the germline V gene. V lost 0 bases, J lost 0 bases, and 0 bases lay in between. The CDR3 is 13 residues long. The DNA read from the CDR3 is TGTGGTGCTAGGGATTCCTATAATTCGCCCCTCTAC. Translated, it gives CGARDSYNSPLY. The whole CDR3 region reads CGARDSYNSPLYF.

With respect to this clone: Genes here carry mouse names. The missing CDR3 end, 1 residue past where the read stops, is filled in from the germline J gene. The chain combines TRBV13-2 with TRBJ2-5, with TRBD2 matching 10 bases. Germline-derived CDR1 and CDR2 are NNHNN and SYGAGS (reference sequence). The CDR3 runs to 15 residues. J lost 0 bases, V lost 5 bases, and 3 bases had no gene match. The DNA read from the CDR3 is TGTGCCAGCGGGCCACTGGGGGGGAACCAAGACACCCAGTAC. Protein: CASGPLGGNQDTQY. The entire CDR3 is CASGPLGGNQDTQYF.

A note on this clone: Mouse gene names and germline throughout. The CDR3 end lies 1 residue beyond the end of the read and is filled in from the germline J gene. This sequence joins TRBV19 and TRBJ1-5; TRBD1 might be the D (5 bases). Germline loops: CDR1 FNHDT, CDR2 SITEND (reference sequence). Trimming took 3 bases from V and 3 from J, leaving 7 bases between them. This CDR3 is built from 13 residues. CDR3 bases read: TGTGCCAGCAGTACAGGGTTCAACCAGGCTCCGCTT. This codes for CASSTGFNQAPL. The complete CDR3 sequence is CASSTGFNQAPLF.

With respect to this clone: Germline and genes: mouse. The CDR3 DNA, read in part, is TGTGCCAGCGGTGCTCAAACAAACTCCGACTACACC. Translating gives CASGAQTNSDYT. The complete CDR3 sequence is CASGAQTNSDYTF. V and J are TRBV13-2 and TRBJ1-2; D call uncertain. The read ends 1 residue before the CDR3 terminus; that terminus is restored from the germline J gene. Per germline, CDR1 NNHNN and CDR2 SYGAGS (reference sequence). This CDR3 spans 13 amino acids. Trimming pared 3 bases from V and 0 bases from J, leaving 6 bases between.

Notes on this clone: Genes and germline come from the mouse. With the read ending 1 residue before the CDR3 end, the germline J gene is used to fill in that end. The chain couples TRBV4 to TRBJ2-2; perhaps TRBD1 as D (6 bases). CDR3 length: 13 amino acids. Germline CDR1 reads LGHDT; CDR2 reads YNNKQL (reference sequence). Trimming removed 5 bases from V and 3 bases from J, with 7 bases in between. CDR3 DNA, as far as it was read: TGTGCCAGCAGCCACAGGGACACCGGGCAGCTCTAC. It is translated as CASSHRDTGQLY. The entire CDR3 reads CASSHRDTGQLYF.

Comments on this clone: Gene names are mouse gene names. Read coverage stops 1 residue before the CDR3 terminus; the germline J gene supplies the remainder. V gene TRBV14 combines with J gene TRBJ1-4; D might be TRBD1 (6 bases). CDR3 size: 14 residues. The germline gives CDR1 SGHDT, CDR2 FRDEAV. The V and J ends lost 1 base and 3 bases respectively, with 7 bases between them. The sequenced CDR3 bases are TGTGCCAGCAGTTTCGGGACAACCAACGAAAGATTATTT. It specifies CASSFGTTNERLF. The whole CDR3 reads CASSFGTTNERLFF.

Notes on this clone: The gene names here belong to mouse. The read falls 1 residue short of the CDR3 end, and the missing part is taken from the germline J gene. V is TRBV5 and J is TRBJ2-3, with 7 bases identical to TRBD1. The CDR3 has 15 residues. CDR1 is LGHNA and CDR2 is YNLKQL in the germline V gene (reference sequence). J was trimmed by 4 bases and V by 0 bases; bases with no gene match: 4. The sequenced part of the CDR3 DNA is TGTGCCAGCAGCCAAGAGGGACAGTTCACAGAAACGCTGTAT. Translated: CASSQEGQFTETLY. The complete CDR3 reads CASSQEGQFTETLYF.

This clone was counted a few times. Mouse gene names apply. The read ends 1 residue shy of where the CDR3 ends; the end is completed using the germline J gene. The V and J genes are TRBV1 and TRBJ2-1, with 11 bases fitting TRBD1. Germline-derived CDR1 and CDR2 are NSQYPW and LRSPGD (reference sequence). This CDR3 region has 16 residues. Trimming at V came to 0 bases and at J to 4 bases, leaving 2 bases not matched to a gene. The DNA read from the CDR3 is TGCACCTGCAGTGCAGACGGACAGGGGGCTTATGCTGAGCAGTTC. Translating it yields CTCSADGQGAYAEQF. The full CDR3 is CTCSADGQGAYAEQFF.

A remark on this clone: Mouse germline and gene names are used. The sequenced fragment ends 1 residue before the CDR3 boundary, so the rest is inferred from the germline J gene. The genes are TRBV13-2 and TRBJ2-4, with 7 bases aligning to TRBD1. Trimming at V came to 5 bases and at J to 5 bases, leaving 2 bases not matched to a gene. Germline CDR1 is NNHNN and CDR2 is SYGAGS (reference sequence). This CDR3 is built from 12 residues. CDR3 DNA (partial): TGTGCCAGCGGCCGGGACAGAAACACCTTGTAC. It yields the protein CASGRDRNTLY. The full CDR3 sequence reads CASGRDRNTLYF.

Concerning this clone: The germline and genes are mouse ones. From the germline J gene comes the end of the CDR3, since the read stops 1 residue before it. The chain joins TRBV31 to TRBJ2-1; 10 bases line up with TRBD1. The germline V gene has CDR1 GKSSPN and CDR2 SITVG. The V segment lost 1 base and the J segment 7 bases; nucleotides outside the gene matches: 1. This CDR3 is built from 13 residues. CDR3 in amino acids: CAWSPGQGAEQFF. CDR3 bases read: TGTGCCTGGAGTCCGGGACAGGGGGCTGAGCAGTTC. Together with reference TRBV31 and TRBJ2-1, the CDR3 gives the full variable domain: AQTIHQWPVAEIKAVGSPLSLGCTIKGKSSPNLYWYWQATGGTLQQLFYSITVGQVESVVQLNLSASRPKDDQFILSTEKLLLSHSGFYLCAWSPGQGAEQFFGPGTRLTVL.

A word on this clone: Each gene name is a mouse one. The missing CDR3 end, 1 residue past where the read stops, is filled in from the germline J gene. The V gene is TRBV31, the J gene TRBJ2-2; 12 bases agree with TRBD2. The junction had 2 bases not matched to a gene; V was cut back by 0 bases and J by 3 bases. The CDR3 spans 16 residues. Per germline, CDR1 GKSSPN and CDR2 SITVG. The part of the CDR3 DNA that was read is TGTGCCTGGAGTCTCGGGACTGGGGGGCACACCGGGCAGCTCTAC. Residues: CAWSLGTGGHTGQLY. The full-length CDR3 reads as CAWSLGTGGHTGQLYF. Full variable domain (missing parts from reference TRBV31 and TRBJ2-2): AQTIHQWPVAEIKAVGSPLSLGCTIKGKSSPNLYWYWQATGGTLQQLFYSITVGQVESVVQLNLSASRPKDDQFILSTEKLLLSHSGFYLCAWSLGTGGHTGQLYFGEGSKLTVL.

As to this clone: Gene names and germline refer to mouse. Read coverage stops 1 residue before the CDR3 terminus; the germline J gene supplies the remainder. The V gene is TRBV5, the J gene TRBJ2-4, with D unclear. Germline V gene sequence: CDR1 LGHNA, CDR2 YNLKQL (reference sequence). The CDR3 sequence is 13 residues long. Trimming removed 0 bases at V and 1 base at J, with 2 bases between. The CDR3 here is CASSQEGQNTLYF. The sequenced part of the CDR3 DNA is TGTGCCAGCAGCCAAGAAGGTCAAAACACCTTGTAC.

Concerning this clone itself: These gene names are mouse names. Coverage ceases 1 residue before the CDR3 finishes, and the germline J gene fills in the end. V usage is TRBV13-2 and J usage is TRBJ2-2, with 8 bases that match TRBD1. Germline CDR1 reads NNHNN; CDR2 reads SYGAGS (reference sequence). Germline trimming cut 0 bases from V and 2 bases from J; bases unmatched to any gene: 3. The length of the CDR3 is 16 residues. The CDR3: CASGDAQGANTGQLYF. The part of the CDR3 DNA that was read is TGTGCCAGCGGTGATGCCCAGGGGGCGAACACCGGGCAGCTCTAC.

In the case of this clone: The genes are named according to mouse. Read data end 1 residue before the CDR3 end; the end is taken from the germline J gene. The chain uses TRBV19 and TRBJ1-4; 9 bases line up with TRBD1. J was trimmed by 3 bases and V by 0 bases; bases with no gene match: 3. The CDR3 is made up of 16 amino acids. Germline V lookup: CDR1 FNHDT, CDR2 SITEND (reference sequence). The covered CDR3 bases are TGTGCCAGCAGTATAGCTACAGGGGGCCCCAACGAAAGATTATTT. Protein: CASSIATGGPNERLF. The full CDR3 is CASSIATGGPNERLFF.

With respect to this clone: Gene names are mouse gene names. The part of the CDR3 DNA that was read is TGTGCCAGCAGTGCTACAGGGGGCGCTTATGAACAGTAC. This sequence encodes CASSATGGAYEQY. The CDR3 reads in full as CASSATGGAYEQYF. The chain employs TRBV13-1 and TRBJ2-7; 9 bases agree with TRBD1. The read terminates 1 residue before the CDR3 end, so the remaining end is supplied by the germline J gene. The CDR3 length is 14 residues. Germline V gene data show CDR1 as NSHNY and CDR2 as SYGAGN. The V and J ends lost 3 bases and 4 bases, in that order; junction bases with no gene match: 5.

Regarding this clone: Gene labels here are mouse ones. Read sequence stops 1 residue before the CDR3 end, and the germline J gene provides the missing end. The chain employs TRBV5 and TRBJ2-5; 9 bases line up with TRBD1. CDR1 and CDR2 from the germline V gene are LGHNA and YNLKQL (reference sequence). This CDR3 is built from 15 residues. Trimming took 2 bases from V and 3 from J; bases not matched to a gene: 3. The CDR3 bases that were read are TGTGCCAGCAGCCAACAGGACAGGGGTCAAGACACCCAGTAC. Translated, it gives CASSQQDRGQDTQY. The entire CDR3 protein is CASSQQDRGQDTQYF.

This clone appeared a few times. Any gene name here is a mouse gene name. The sequence runs out 1 residue before the end of the CDR3; the remainder is reconstructed from the germline J gene. J is TRBJ2-7 and V is TRBV13-1; 8 positions agree with TRBD2. The CDR3 is made up of 16 amino acids. Unmatched junction bases numbered 7, after V lost 2 bases and J lost 0 bases. Germline values: CDR1 NSHNY, CDR2 SYGAGN. CDR3 protein: CASSETGTGNSYEQYF. CDR3 DNA (partial): TGTGCCAGCAGTGAGACCGGGACTGGAAACTCCTATGAACAGTAC.

This clone came up a few times. The germline and genes are mouse ones. The read falls 1 residue short of the CDR3 end, and the missing part is taken from the germline J gene. The gene calls are TRBV19 and TRBJ2-1, with D possibly TRBD2 on 5 matching bases. The germline CDR1 and CDR2 sequences are FNHDT and SITEND (reference sequence). Deletions cut 2 bases from V and 1 base from J, with 10 bases between. The CDR3 consists of 15 residues. Partial CDR3 DNA: TGTGCCAGCAGTATTGCTGGGTCCAACTATGCTGAGCAGTTC. As protein: CASSIAGSNYAEQF. The complete CDR3 reads CASSIAGSNYAEQFF.

This clone was seen a single time. Gene names follow the mouse nomenclature. The read terminates 1 residue before the CDR3 end, so the remaining end is supplied by the germline J gene. The chain recombines TRBV5 with TRBJ2-5; a possible D gene is TRBD2 (6 bases). Germline CDR1 LGHNA, CDR2 YNLKQL (reference sequence). The CDR3 covers 15 residues. Trimming took 0 bases from V and 6 from J, leaving 13 bases between them. The DNA read from the CDR3 is TGTGCCAGCAGCCAAGATTGGGCTGGGGCGGACACCCAGTAC. It encodes CASSQDWAGADTQY. The CDR3 in full is CASSQDWAGADTQYF.

About this clone itself: Genes and germline come from the mouse. The read ends 1 residue early relative to the CDR3; the germline J gene fills the gap. This chain connects TRBV1 to TRBJ2-4, with 9 bases identical to TRBD1. The CDR3 runs 18 residues. Trimming at V came to 1 base and at J to 0 bases, leaving 8 bases not matched to a gene. Germline CDR1 NSQYPW, CDR2 LRSPGD (reference sequence). CDR3 DNA, as far as it was read: TGCACCTGCAGTGCAGTCCCGGGACAGGGTTCTAGTCAAAACACCTTGTAC. Translation: CTCSAVPGQGSSQNTLY. The whole CDR3 reads CTCSAVPGQGSSQNTLYF.